A single sample gave rise to the 27 T cell receptor beta chains below, sequenced in a study of cytomegalovirus exposure and HLA in healthy donors. Primers for the PCR totalled 60 Vbeta and 13 Jbeta. The assay was immunoSEQ multiplex PCR, and TCRdb's table has in-frame clones only and misses some. The sample holds a few hundred thousand clones, about 83% seen once. Sequences were obtained from PBMCs. The receptor set was obtained from a man between 40 and 49 years old in good health and CMV-seronegative.

The V and J genes are TRBV15 and TRBJ1-5; TRBD1 aligns across 8 bases. Germline loops: CDR1 LNHNV, CDR2 YYDKDF (reference sequence). The CDR3 is 15 amino acids. The junction had 5 bases not matched to a gene; V was cut back by 6 bases and J by 1 base. The DNA for the CDR3 is TGTGCCACCAGGCCGGACAGGGCGAGCAATCAGCCCCAGCATTTT. It specifies CATRPDRASNQPQHF.

The chain is built from TRBV6-1 and TRBJ2-1, with TRBD1 matching 10 bases. From germline, CDR1 is MNHNS and CDR2 SASEGT. This CDR3 spans 16 amino acids. With V trimmed by 1 base and J by 3 bases, 3 bases remained unmatched. CDR3 amino acids: CASSEGWTGGYNEQFF. The CDR3 coding sequence is TGTGCCAGCAGTGAAGGGTGGACAGGGGGCTACAATGAGCAGTTCTTC.

This chain connects TRBV5-4 to TRBJ2-5, with a weak D call TRBD1 (6 bases). The germline gives CDR1 SGHNT, CDR2 YYREEE (reference sequence). The CDR3 is 12 amino acids. V was cut by 4 bases and J by 5 bases, with 9 bases left in between. This chain's CDR3 is CASSLQGETQYF. For the CDR3, the DNA is TGTGCCAGCAGCCTCCAGGGGGAGACCCAGTACTTC.

This clone came up a few times. The chain recombines TRBV28 with TRBJ1-5; D is unresolved. Germline V CDR1 and CDR2: MDHEN, SYDVKM. V shed 4 bases and J shed 5 bases, with 18 bases lying between them. The CDR3 length is 16 residues. In DNA form, the CDR3 reads TGTGCCAGCAGTTCGATTACCCGGGGTATCTATCAGCCCCAGCATTTT. It is translated as CASSSITRGIYQPQHF.

This clone was observed once. V gene TRBV19 combines with J gene TRBJ2-7, with no clear D. The length of the CDR3 is 13 residues. V was clipped by 3 bases and J by 5 bases, with 11 bases between them. The germline CDR1 and CDR2 sequences are LNHDA and SQIVND (reference sequence). In nucleotides, the CDR3 is TGTGCCAGTAGTATCGGTCTACGCAACGAGCAGTACTTC. Translation gives CASSIGLRNEQYF.

CDR3 sequence (DNA): TGCGCCAGCACCCCGGGGGAGTCTGGAAACACCATATATTTT. Its translation is CASTPGESGNTIYF. The chain uses TRBV5-1 and TRBJ1-3; tentative D call: TRBD1 (5 bases). V lost 6 bases and J 1 base, leaving 11 bases between the germline ends. The CDR3 runs 14 residues. Germline assignment: CDR1 SGHRS and CDR2 YFSETQ.

The chain joins TRBV27 to TRBJ2-2; the D gene is possibly TRBD2 (6 bases). The CDR3 has 17 residues. The V end was cut by 0 bases, the J end by 6 bases, with 17 bases between. Germline V gene data show CDR1 as MNHEY and CDR2 as SMNVEV (reference sequence). The CDR3 coding sequence is TGTGCCAGCAGTTTATCGGTTGTAAGGGGACTCCCCGGGGAGCTGTTTTTT. Translated, it gives CASSLSVVRGLPGELFF.

CDR3 sequence: CASSASNEQFF. CDR3 nucleotide sequence: TGTGCCAGCAGCGCGAGCAATGAGCAGTTCTTC. The V call is TRBV9, the J call TRBJ2-1; D is unresolved. This CDR3 contains 11 residues. CDR1 is SGDLS and CDR2 is YYNGEE in the germline V gene. V was shortened by 3 bases and J by 6 bases, with 4 bases between the two germline ends.

A remark on this clone: An end of the junction differs from the germline gene, which may be a read error. This chain links TRBV6-1 with TRBJ2-7, with a weak D call TRBD1 (6 bases). CDR3 length equals 13 residues. Germline V gene data show CDR1 as MNHNS and CDR2 as SASEGT. CDR3 DNA sequence: TGTGCCAGCAGCCCGACAGGAACCTACGGGCAGTACTTC. This encodes CASSPTGTYGQYF.

The V and J genes are TRBV4-3 and TRBJ2-7, with 8 nucleotides matching TRBD1. The trim removed 1 base at V and 6 bases at J, leaving 5 bases unmatched. Germline values: CDR1 LGHNA, CDR2 YSLEER. This CDR3 comprises 14 residues. CDR3 sequence (DNA): TGCGCCAGCAGCCAAGGGACAGGGTACAGCGAGCAGTACTTC. It is translated as CASSQGTGYSEQYF.

The chain uses TRBV10-3 and TRBJ1-5; 8 positions agree with TRBD1. Germline CDR1 reads ENHRY; CDR2 reads SYGVKD. This CDR3 contains 16 residues. Losses at the gene ends were 4 bases for V and 0 bases for J; bases not matched to a gene: 5. For the CDR3, the DNA is TGTGCCATCAGTGGGGGACAGGTTAATAGCAATCAGCCCCAGCATTTT. This gives the protein CAISGGQVNSNQPQHF.

The CDR3 region has the DNA TGCGCCAGCAGCCGCCCGACTAGCGGGATCGCCGAGACCCAGTACTTC. This sequence encodes CASSRPTSGIAETQYF. This chain joins TRBV5-1 and TRBJ2-5, with 11 bases fitting TRBD2. After removal of 4 bases from V and 5 bases from J, the junction contained 10 bases not matched to a gene. The length of the CDR3 is 16 residues. Per germline, CDR1 SGHRS and CDR2 YFSETQ.

V usage is TRBV7-9 and J usage is TRBJ2-3; D remains ambiguous. CDR3 length: 14 amino acids. V lost 3 bases and J 0 bases, leaving 7 bases between the germline ends. Germline assignment: CDR1 SEHNR and CDR2 FQNEAQ (reference sequence). CDR3 loop: CASSFPFSTDTQYF. The CDR3 nucleotides are TGTGCCAGCAGCTTCCCGTTTAGCACAGATACGCAGTATTTT.

This chain uses TRBV10-3 with TRBJ1-6; a possible D gene is TRBD1 (6 bases). Germline lookup yields CDR1 ENHRY and CDR2 SYGVKD. V was pared by 0 bases and J by 13 bases, with 16 bases between. The CDR3 consists of 15 residues. The CDR3 sequence is CAISESGGPMIPLHF. The CDR3 bases are TGTGCCATCAGTGAGTCGGGGGGGCCCATGATCCCCCTCCACTTT.

CDR3 DNA: TGTGCCAGCAGCTTAACGGGCCAGTATGGAGAGACCCAGTACTTC. The encoded protein is CASSLTGQYGETQYF. V gene TRBV7-3 combines with J gene TRBJ2-5, with D hard to call. The CDR3 consists of 15 residues. Looked up from germline, CDR1 is SGHTA and CDR2 is FQGTGA. Trimming shortened V by 0 bases and J by 4 bases, and 12 bases separated the two germline ends. The full variable domain, its missing parts supplied by reference TRBV7-3 and TRBJ2-5, is GAGVSQTPSNKVTEKGKYVELRCDPISGHTALYWYRQSLGQGPEFLIYFQGTGAADDSGLPNDRFFAVRPEGSVSTLKIQRTERGDSAVYLCASSLTGQYGETQYFGPGTRLLVL.

This chain connects TRBV7-3 to TRBJ2-7; 7 bases are shared with TRBD2. With 3 bases clipped from V and 4 bases from J, the junction kept 9 bases outside the gene matches. The CDR3 consists of 15 residues. CDR1 SGHTA and CDR2 FQGTGA come from the germline V gene. CDR3 in amino acids: CASSLSGGVGYEQYF. DNA for the CDR3: TGTGCCAGCAGCTTGTCTGGGGGGGTCGGGTACGAGCAGTACTTC.

This clone occurred once. The chain carries TRBV10-1 and TRBJ2-1; TRBD2 aligns across 7 bases. The V segment lost 8 bases and the J segment 12 bases; nucleotides outside the gene matches: 10. Germline values: CDR1 WNHNN, CDR2 SYGVQD (reference sequence). The CDR3 loop spans 12 amino acids. Written as DNA, the CDR3 is TGCGCCAGCGGCGAAGGGGCGGGGGTGCAGTTCTTC. Its translation: CASGEGAGVQFF.

The chain combines TRBV18 with TRBJ2-3, with 11 positions matching TRBD1. CDR3 length: 14 amino acids. V lost 2 bases to trimming and J lost 7 bases; unmatched junction nucleotides: 2. Germline V gene lookup returns CDR1 KGHSH and CDR2 LQKENI. CDR3 DNA: TGTGCCAGCTCACCAGGACAGGGGGCGAATACGCAGTATTTT. The encoded protein is CASSPGQGANTQYF. The variable domain in full, with the rest retrieved from reference TRBV18 and TRBJ2-3, is NAGVMQNPRHLVRRRGQEARLRCSPMKGHSHVYWYRQLPEEGLKFMVYLQKENIIDESGMPKERFSAEFPKEGPSILRIQQVVRGDSAAYFCASSPGQGANTQYFGPGTRLTVL.

The chain couples TRBV19 to TRBJ2-2; D is possibly TRBD1 (6 bases). The length of the CDR3 is 14 residues. Germline V lookup: CDR1 LNHDA, CDR2 SQIVND (reference sequence). Deletions cut 9 bases from V and 3 bases from J, with 14 bases between. The CDR3 sequence: CASKGVQDTGELFF. The CDR3 DNA reads as TGTGCCAGCAAGGGGGTCCAGGACACCGGGGAGCTGTTTTTT. Variable domain in full (rest from reference TRBV19 and TRBJ2-2): DGGITQSPKYLFRKEGQNVTLSCEQNLNHDAMYWYRQDPGQGLRLIYYSQIVNDFQKGDIAEGYSVSREKKESFPLTVTSAQKNPTAFYLCASKGVQDTGELFFGEGSRLTVL.

On this clone: An end of the junction does not agree with germline; a read error may underlie this. The sample has other DNA sequences that encode this CDR3 too. V and J are TRBV2 and TRBJ2-7, with 10 bases fitting TRBD2. The CDR3 is made up of 15 amino acids. From germline, CDR1 is SNHLY and CDR2 FYNNEI. CDR3 in amino acids: CASSGTSGRTYEQYF. CDR3 sequence (DNA): TGTGCCAGCAGTGGGACTAGCGGTAGAACCTACGAGCAGTACTTT.

The V gene is TRBV7-3, the J gene TRBJ2-1; 9 bases are a match to TRBD2. The trim removed 4 bases at V and 6 bases at J, leaving 7 bases unmatched. There are 15 residues in the CDR3. The germline V gene has CDR1 SGHTA and CDR2 FQGTGA. The CDR3 DNA follows: TGTGCCAGCAGCTCACCCGGGACTAGCCTCAATGAGCAGTTCTTC. The encoded protein is CASSSPGTSLNEQFF.

DNA for the CDR3: TGTGCCAGCAGCTTGCTTTCTAGCATTACAGATACGCAGTATTTT. This codes for CASSLLSSITDTQYF. This chain uses TRBV5-6 with TRBJ2-3; possibly TRBD2 for D (5 bases). V lost 1 base, J lost 3 bases, and 12 bases lay in between. The CDR3 sequence is 15 residues long. Germline values: CDR1 SGHDT, CDR2 YYEEEE.

V gene TRBV25-1 combines with J gene TRBJ2-1; 9 bases line up with TRBD2. V shed 4 bases, J shed 3 bases, and the junction held 7 bases outside the gene matches. Germline-derived CDR1 and CDR2 are MGHDK and SYGVNS. The CDR3 sequence is 16 residues long. CDR3: CASSALSGGYYNEQFF. Here the CDR3 DNA reads TGTGCCAGCAGTGCCCTTAGCGGGGGTTACTACAATGAGCAGTTCTTC.

V is TRBV19 and J is TRBJ2-2; 8 positions match TRBD1. Looked up from germline, CDR1 is LNHDA and CDR2 is SQIVND (reference sequence). The CDR3 consists of 14 residues. Trimming removed 5 bases from V and 4 bases from J; junction bases left unmatched: 3. The CDR3 DNA follows: TGTGCCAGTAGTTCGACAGGGGTCACCGGGGAGCTGTTTTTT. Translated: CASSSTGVTGELFF.

This CDR3 reads CASRRLAGGQSDTQYF. In DNA, the CDR3 is TGTGCCAGCAGGCGACTAGCGGGAGGGCAGTCAGATACGCAGTATTTT. The rearrangement links TRBV2 to TRBJ2-3; 14 bases agree with TRBD2. Trimming cost V 6 bases and J 4 bases; bases outside gene matches: 6. The CDR3 extends over 16 amino acids. Looked up from germline, CDR1 is SNHLY and CDR2 is FYNNEI.

This clone was picked up a small number of times. The rearrangement uses TRBV5-1 and TRBJ2-7, with 7 bases aligning to TRBD1. V shed 4 bases and J 0 bases; nucleotides not matched to a gene: 4. Germline lookup yields CDR1 SGHRS and CDR2 YFSETQ. CDR3 length: 14 residues. CDR3 bases: TGCGCCAGCAGCCTACAGGGGAACTCCTACGAGCAGTACTTC. Its translation is CASSLQGNSYEQYF. Full variable domain (rest looked up from reference TRBV5-1 and TRBJ2-7): KAGVTQTPRYLIKTRGQQVTLSCSPISGHRSVSWYQQTPGQGLQFLFEYFSETQRNKGNFPGRFSGRQFSNSRSEMNVSTLELGDSALYLCASSLQGNSYEQYFGPGTRLTVT.

The J gene is TRBJ2-5, the V gene TRBV7-9; D might be TRBD1 (6 bases). V lost 3 bases and J lost 3, with 11 bases in between. The CDR3 has 14 amino acids. CDR1 is SEHNR, CDR2 FQNEAQ, per germline (reference sequence). The CDR3 spells CASSLTSGEETQYF. CDR3 nucleotide sequence: TGTGCCAGCAGCTTGACGTCAGGGGAAGAGACCCAGTACTTC. Together with reference TRBV7-9 and TRBJ2-5, the CDR3 gives the full variable domain: DTGVSQNPRHKITKRGQNVTFRCDPISEHNRLYWYRQTLGQGPEFLTYFQNEAQLEKSRLLSDRFSAERPKGSFSTLEIQRTEQGDSAMYLCASSLTSGEETQYFGPGTRLLVL.